The 2 T cell receptor beta chains below were found in one sample sequenced in a study of cytomegalovirus exposure and HLA in healthy donors. Primers: 60 Vbeta forward and 13 Jbeta reverse. Generated by immunoSEQ multiplex PCR, the TCRdb table keeps only in-frame clones and is missing some. Its listing shows 140,000 to 150,000 clones. Sequencing was carried out using PBMCs. The receptor set was obtained from a male donor in good health and CMV-seronegative.

The rearrangement uses TRBV9 and TRBJ2-1; tentatively, D is TRBD1 (5 bases). The CDR3 spans 12 residues. CDR1 is SGDLS, CDR2 YYNGEE, per germline. V lost 4 bases and J lost 12, with 14 bases in between. The CDR3: CASSTPDSGQFF. CDR3 sequence (DNA): TGTGCCAGCAGCACACCAGACAGTGGGCAGTTCTTC.

The chain has TRBV7-9 and TRBJ1-1; D ambiguous. Germline CDR1 is SEHNR and CDR2 is FQNEAQ (reference sequence). V lost 5 bases and J 4 bases, leaving 11 bases between the germline ends. This CDR3 spans 13 amino acids. CDR3 sequence: CASSLDGSTEAFF. CDR3 in DNA: TGTGCCAGCAGCCTAGACGGGTCCACTGAAGCTTTCTTT.